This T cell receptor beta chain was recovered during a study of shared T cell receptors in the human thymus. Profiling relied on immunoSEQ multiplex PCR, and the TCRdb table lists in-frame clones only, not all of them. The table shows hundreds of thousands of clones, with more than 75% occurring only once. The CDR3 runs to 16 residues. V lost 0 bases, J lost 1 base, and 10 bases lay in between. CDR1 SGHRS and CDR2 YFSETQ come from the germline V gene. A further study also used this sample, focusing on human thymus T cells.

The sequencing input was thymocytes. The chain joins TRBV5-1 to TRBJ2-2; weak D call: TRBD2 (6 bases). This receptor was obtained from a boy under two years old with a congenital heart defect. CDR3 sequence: CASSLELAENTGELFF. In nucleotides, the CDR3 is TGCGCCAGCAGCTTGGAACTAGCCGAGAACACCGGGGAGCTGTTTTTT.